A single sample is the source of the 15 T cell receptor beta chains below, sequenced in a study of cytomegalovirus exposure and HLA in healthy donors. The assay was immunoSEQ multiplex PCR, and TCRdb's table has in-frame clones only and misses some. The sample includes 260,000 or so clones, around nine tenths of them seen just once. Sequencing input: PBMCs. The source is a man aged 18 to 35 in good health and CMV-seronegative.

The chain links TRBV29-1 to TRBJ2-5; D is undetermined. The CDR3 totals 11 residues. Germline V CDR1 and CDR2: SQVTM, ANQGSEA. V lost 3 bases to trimming and J lost 4 bases, with 6 bases between them. The CDR3 sequence is CSVDIPETQYF. The CDR3 DNA follows: TGCAGCGTTGACATCCCAGAGACCCAGTACTTC.

The V gene is TRBV28, the J gene TRBJ1-5, with D perhaps matching TRBD1 (6 bases). V was cut by 3 bases and J by 2 bases, with 11 bases left in between. Germline-derived CDR1 and CDR2 are MDHEN and SYDVKM. The CDR3 sequence is 15 residues long. The CDR3, as DNA: TGTGCCAGCAGTTTTACAGGGCTCGGCAATCAGCCCCAGCATTTT. Its protein product is CASSFTGLGNQPQHF.

This clone has only a few counts. The chain joins TRBV5-8 to TRBJ2-7, with D hard to call. This CDR3 has 11 amino acids. The germline V gene encodes CDR1 SGHTS and CDR2 YDEGEE. V shed 3 bases and J shed 4 bases, with 5 bases lying between them. CDR3 protein: CASSSIYEQYF. CDR3 coding DNA: TGTGCCAGCAGCTCTATATACGAGCAGTACTTC.

This sequence joins TRBV19 and TRBJ2-2, with D maybe TRBD1 (6 bases). The CDR3 contains 15 residues. The germline V and J ends were trimmed by 3 bases and 4 bases, with 12 bases remaining between them. Germline V CDR1 and CDR2: LNHDA, SQIVND (reference sequence). The chain's CDR3 is CASSIGDIPTGELFF. In DNA, the CDR3 is TGTGCCAGTAGTATCGGGGACATTCCCACCGGGGAGCTGTTTTTT.

This sequence joins TRBV19 and TRBJ1-5, with 10 bases matching TRBD1. Germline V gives CDR1 LNHDA, CDR2 SQIVND (reference sequence). V gave up 5 bases and J gave up 4 bases; unmatched junction bases: 2. This CDR3 has 14 amino acids. For the CDR3, the DNA is TGTGCCAGTAGTGGGACAGGGGAAAATCAGCCCCAGCATTTT. Translated: CASSGTGENQPQHF.

The chain couples TRBV6-1 to TRBJ1-5; unclear D gene. Looked up from germline, CDR1 is MNHNS and CDR2 is SASEGT. Between the trimmed V and J ends, which lost 1 base and 5 bases, there was a span of 12 bases. The CDR3 totals 15 residues. The CDR3 DNA is TGTGCCAGCAGTGAAGTGGGTCGGGTGGATCAGCCCCAGCATTTT. Translation gives CASSEVGRVDQPQHF.

The chain recombines TRBV18 with TRBJ2-6; the D gene is possibly TRBD1 (6 bases). This CDR3 spans 15 amino acids. Germline CDR1 is KGHSH and CDR2 is LQKENI. V was trimmed by 6 bases and J by 2 bases, leaving 11 bases between them. The chain's CDR3 is CASSVTGPGANVLTF. The CDR3 bases are TGTGCCAGCTCCGTAACAGGGCCTGGGGCCAACGTCCTGACTTTC.

The chain carries TRBV6-5 and TRBJ1-2; D remains unclear. The CDR3 extends over 9 amino acids. CDR1 and CDR2 (germline): MNHEY, SVGAGI. Trimming cost V 6 bases and J 7 bases, with 3 bases left between them. As DNA, the CDR3 is TGTGCCAGCAGCGGTGGCTACACCTTC. It encodes CASSGGYTF.

The chain uses TRBV4-3 and TRBJ1-2; D is undetermined. V gave up 0 bases and J gave up 8 bases, with 16 bases separating them. There are 15 residues in the CDR3. Germline CDR1 is LGHNA and CDR2 is YSLEER. CDR3 nucleotide sequence: TGCGCCAGCAGCCAAGAGGCTGGTTCGGGTTTGGGCTACACCTTC. This gives the protein CASSQEAGSGLGYTF.

The chain joins TRBV11-2 to TRBJ1-2; weak D call: TRBD1 (6 bases). The germline V and J ends were trimmed by 5 bases and 4 bases, with 11 bases remaining between them. CDR3 size: 13 residues. From germline, CDR1 is SGHAT and CDR2 FQNNGV. CDR3 DNA sequence: TGTGCCAGCAGCCCGGGGGGCGTCTATGGCTACACCTTC. As protein: CASSPGGVYGYTF.

The V and J genes are TRBV28 and TRBJ2-7, with D perhaps matching TRBD2 (6 bases). The germline V and J ends were trimmed by 1 base and 6 bases, with 13 bases remaining between them. The CDR3 has 14 amino acids. CDR1 and CDR2 from the germline V gene are MDHEN and SYDVKM. The CDR3 nucleotides are TGTGCCAGCAGTTTATTTGGCGGGACCCCCGAGCAGTACTTC. Translation: CASSLFGGTPEQYF.

The rearrangement links TRBV7-3 to TRBJ2-7, with TRBD2 matching over 9 bases. The germline V gene encodes CDR1 SGHTA and CDR2 FQGTGA. Trimming removed 2 bases from V and 5 bases from J; junction bases left unmatched: 10. This CDR3 spans 16 amino acids. CDR3: CASSLGGTSNVNEQYF. Here the CDR3 DNA reads TGTGCCAGCAGCTTAGGTGGGACTAGCAATGTTAACGAGCAGTACTTC.

This clone was seen just once. The rearrangement joins TRBV29-1 to TRBJ1-2; D is unresolved. Germline lookup yields CDR1 SQVTM and CDR2 ANQGSEA. The CDR3 consists of 14 residues. The V gene lost 6 bases and the J gene lost 0 bases, with 14 bases spanning the gap. In nucleotides, the CDR3 is TGCAGCGTCCTAAAACAGCCCCCTAACTATGGCTACACCTTC. It specifies CSVLKQPPNYGYTF.

This clone has just a few counts. V is TRBV6-1 and J is TRBJ1-2; 7 bases match TRBD1. The germline CDR1 and CDR2 sequences are MNHNS and SASEGT. J gave up 3 bases and V 10 bases, and 11 bases lay outside the gene matches. CDR3 length: 14 amino acids. The CDR3 DNA reads as TGTGCCATCCGAAAGGGGACAGAGTACTATGGCTACACCTTC. Protein sequence: CAIRKGTEYYGYTF.

The chain employs TRBV7-2 and TRBJ1-1; TRBD1 might be the D (5 bases). Trimming shortened V by 1 base and J by 0 bases, and 18 bases separated the two germline ends. This CDR3 has 18 residues. Per germline, CDR1 SGHTA and CDR2 FQGNSA. In nucleotides, the CDR3 is TGTGCCAGCAGCTTAGGACAGCCGCCCGTTTTCATGAACACTGAAGCTTTCTTT. Its translation: CASSLGQPPVFMNTEAFF.